This T cell receptor (beta chain) originates from a study of blood T cell repertoires in COVID-19. Repertoires were generated with immunoSEQ multiplex PCR, while TCRdb's copy carries only in-frame clones and drops some. Seen here are around 62,000 clones, 70% to 90% observed once, and the top ten hold 10%. Trimming took 10 bases from V and 1 from J; bases not matched to a gene: 6. Germline V gene sequence: CDR1 MNHEY, CDR2 SVGAGI. The CDR3 totals 14 residues. The specimen sequenced was PBMCs or T cells enriched from blood (not recorded which). V usage is TRBV6-5 and J usage is TRBJ1-5; 8 bases fit TRBD1. This receptor was taken from a middle-aged woman who had recovered from COVID-19. This CDR3 reads CATQGVSSNQPQHF. For the CDR3, the DNA is TGTGCCACACAGGGGGTTTCCAGCAATCAGCCCCAGCATTTT.